These 25 T cell receptor beta chains came from one sample sequenced in a study of CXCR3-negative and CXCR3-positive naive CD8 T cells. 5' RACE that incorporated UMI labels was used to prepare the TRB cDNA libraries. TCRdb reprocessed the 5' RACE reads, with one entry per CDR3 protein and no DNA. The sample has some 50,000 distinct CDR3 sequences. The sample comprised naive CXCR3- CD8+ T cells from blood. As for subset: CD45RO-CCR7+CD27+CD95- naive CD8+ T cells lacking CXCR3 (TNR3-). All receptors derive from a human donor in good health. Some clones in this sample may be carry-over from other donors' samples.

The chain links TRBV29-1 to TRBJ2-7; TCRdb proposes TRBD1, but this gene call is untestable without DNA. Germline CDR1 reads SQVTM; CDR2 reads ANQGSEA. This CDR3 region has 14 residues. The CDR3 spells CSVEPPGGEFEQYF.

The chain joins TRBV5-1 to TRBJ2-5; the TRBD2 assignment by TCRdb is unverifiable without DNA. Germline lookup yields CDR1 SGHRS and CDR2 YFSETQ. There are 15 residues in the CDR3. CDR3 sequence reads: CASSLAGGPLETQYF. The full variable domain, its missing parts supplied by reference TRBV5-1 and TRBJ2-5, is KAGVTQTPRYLIKTRGQQVTLSCSPISGHRSVSWYQQTPGQGLQFLFEYFSETQRNKGNFPGRFSGRQFSNSRSEMNVSTLELGDSALYLCASSLAGGPLETQYFGPGTRLLVL.

V and J are TRBV12-3 or TRBV12-4 and TRBJ2-2; TCRdb returns TRBD1, unconfirmable since there is no DNA. CDR3 length equals 14 residues. CDR3 residues: CASSPTGYTGELFF.

The chain carries TRBV27 and TRBJ2-7; TCRdb indicates TRBD1, and absent DNA this call remains unverified. Germline loops: CDR1 MNHEY, CDR2 SMNVEV (reference sequence). The CDR3 has 13 amino acids. The CDR3 loop reads CASRSGTVAEQYF.

The chain combines TRBV7-9 with TRBJ1-1. The CDR3 has 13 amino acids. Germline V gives CDR1 SEHNR, CDR2 FQNEAQ (reference sequence). The CDR3 region is CASSLSTGTEAFF.

The CDR3 loop reads CASSQAGATEAFF. V gene TRBV4-1 combines with J gene TRBJ1-1; as DNA is missing, the TRBD1 call by TCRdb cannot be tested. Germline-derived CDR1 and CDR2 are MGHRA and YSYEKL. The CDR3 runs 13 residues.

The V call is TRBV7-6, the J call TRBJ2-7; absent DNA, TCRdb's TRBD2 call cannot be checked. This CDR3 has 15 residues. Germline loops: CDR1 SGHVS, CDR2 FNYEAQ. CDR3 sequence: CASSLGTSGDLEQYF.

V and J are TRBV29-1 and TRBJ2-5; TCRdb's D gene call, TRBD1, goes unchecked for lack of DNA. Germline V CDR1 and CDR2: SQVTM, ANQGSEA. CDR3 size: 12 residues. CDR3 in amino acids: CSVWDRQETQYF.

The chain employs TRBV24-1 and TRBJ1-5. The V gene's germline CDR1 is KGHDR and CDR2 SFDVKD. This CDR3 comprises 14 residues. CDR3 loop: CATNSGDSNQPQHF.

The genes are TRBV12-3 or TRBV12-4 and TRBJ2-3; TCRdb outputs TRBD2, but without DNA this stays unchecked. The CDR3 covers 18 residues. The CDR3 sequence is CASSFPGSREVGTDTQYF.

The chain combines TRBV29-1 with TRBJ2-1; TCRdb designates TRBD2, a call that cannot be tested without DNA. This CDR3 is built from 11 residues. CDR1 and CDR2 from the germline V gene are SQVTM and ANQGSEA. CDR3 loop: CSVESLVGVFF.

The rearrangement uses TRBV20-1 and TRBJ2-1; with no DNA, the TCRdb D assignment of TRBD2 cannot be verified. Germline values: CDR1 DFQATT, CDR2 SNEGSKA (reference sequence). The CDR3 is 15 amino acids. The CDR3 sequence is CSAASIADSYNEQFF.

The chain has TRBV4-2 and TRBJ2-7; TCRdb proposes TRBD2, but this gene call is untestable without DNA. The CDR3 spans 15 residues. Germline CDR1 and CDR2: LGHNA and YNFKEQ. This CDR3 is CASLKHPSSGYEQYF.

The CDR3 here is CASSWGLAPSEQYF. V gene TRBV12-3 or TRBV12-4 combines with J gene TRBJ2-7; lacking DNA, the TRBD2 call made by TCRdb goes unchecked. The CDR3 covers 14 residues.

The V call is TRBV29-1, the J call TRBJ1-1; TCRdb selects TRBD1, and the lack of DNA leaves this call unchecked. The CDR3 is 14 amino acids. Germline loops: CDR1 SQVTM, CDR2 ANQGSEA. The CDR3 loop reads CSADRGGYDTEAFF. The complete variable domain, with remaining parts taken from reference TRBV29-1 and TRBJ1-1, reads SAVISQKPSRDICQRGTSLTIQCQVDSQVTMMFWYRQQPGQSLTLIATANQGSEATYESGFVIDKFPISRPNLTFSTLTVSNMSPEDSSIYLCSADRGGYDTEAFFGQGTRLTVV.

The gene calls are TRBV7-9 and TRBJ1-1; TCRdb picks TRBD1, but there is no DNA to check that call. From germline, CDR1 is SEHNR and CDR2 FQNEAQ (reference sequence). The CDR3 is 15 amino acids. Here the CDR3 reads CASSPGQGMNTEAFF.

This chain joins TRBV14 and TRBJ2-5. Germline V CDR1 and CDR2: SGHDN, FVKESK. The CDR3 is 16 residues long. CDR3: CASSQDSRNIQETQYF.

The chain combines TRBV20-1 with TRBJ1-5; the D gene TCRdb calls, TRBD1, cannot be checked with no DNA. The CDR3 runs to 14 residues. Germline loops: CDR1 DFQATT, CDR2 SNEGSKA (reference sequence). CDR3 loop: CSALLGTGSRPQHF.

CDR3 protein: CSARDQLAGESYEQYF. The V gene is TRBV20-1, the J gene TRBJ2-7. Germline assignment: CDR1 DFQATT and CDR2 SNEGSKA (reference sequence). There are 16 residues in the CDR3.

This sequence joins TRBV7-6 and TRBJ1-2; TCRdb's D gene call, TRBD1, goes unchecked for lack of DNA. The CDR3 has 14 residues. Germline values: CDR1 SGHVS, CDR2 FNYEAQ. CDR3 loop: CASSSGDQAGGYTF.

The V gene is TRBV29-1, the J gene TRBJ2-2; lacking DNA, the TRBD1 call made by TCRdb goes unchecked. The CDR3 is 13 residues long. Germline V gene sequence: CDR1 SQVTM, CDR2 ANQGSEA. This CDR3 reads CSVEARERGELFF.

The genes are TRBV29-1 and TRBJ2-2. Germline assignment: CDR1 SQVTM and CDR2 ANQGSEA. CDR3 length: 12 residues. The CDR3 is CSVEYGTGELFF.

V usage is TRBV5-6 and J usage is TRBJ2-2; as DNA is missing, the TRBD2 call by TCRdb cannot be tested. The CDR3 totals 14 residues. The V gene's germline CDR1 is SGHDT and CDR2 YYEEEE. The CDR3 is CASSLGGWTGELFF.

The J gene is TRBJ2-3, the V gene TRBV7-9. The CDR3 is 17 amino acids. The V gene's germline CDR1 is SEHNR and CDR2 FQNEAQ (reference sequence). CDR3: CASSLSLSTLLTDTQYF.

The chain is built from TRBV7-6 and TRBJ2-3. The CDR3 runs 14 residues. The V gene's germline CDR1 is SGHVS and CDR2 FNYEAQ. Here the CDR3 reads CASATAASTDTQYF.